What follows are 12 T cell receptor beta chains derived from one specimen sequenced in a study of blood T cell repertoires in COVID-19. Measured with immunoSEQ multiplex PCR; TCRdb has only the in-frame clones, and not every one. The repertoire holds 240,000 or so clones, with roughly 90% as singletons. Sequenced material: peripheral blood. These receptors were obtained from a man aged 55-75 years who had recovered from COVID-19.

V and J are TRBV7-9 and TRBJ1-2, with 9 nucleotides matching TRBD1. Germline CDR1 and CDR2: SEHNR and FQNEAQ (reference sequence). This CDR3 has 15 residues. V lost 5 bases to trimming and J lost 3 bases; unmatched junction nucleotides: 7. The CDR3 protein is CASSRLGQGHYGYTF. The CDR3 DNA follows: TGTGCCAGCAGCCGGCTGGGACAGGGACACTATGGCTACACCTTC.

The CDR3 spells CASSLVGLAGGRAYNEQFF. The CDR3 DNA sequence: TGTGCCAGCAGCTTAGTCGGACTAGCGGGGGGGCGCGCCTACAATGAGCAGTTCTTC. The gene calls are TRBV11-2 and TRBJ2-1, with TRBD2 matching over 15 bases. Looked up from germline, CDR1 is SGHAT and CDR2 is FQNNGV. The CDR3 loop spans 19 amino acids. Trimming cost V 1 base and J 2 bases; bases outside gene matches: 6.

The rearrangement links TRBV3-1 (or the pseudogene TRBV3-2) to TRBJ1-2; D is ambiguous. V gave up 3 bases and J gave up 7 bases, with 9 bases separating them. The length of the CDR3 is 12 residues. Germline V gives CDR1 LGHDT, CDR2 YNNKEL (reference sequence). The CDR3 DNA reads as TGTGCCAGCAGCCACCGGAGGGCTGGCTACACCTTC. Translation gives CASSHRRAGYTF.

V and J are TRBV10-3 and TRBJ2-3, with D tentatively TRBD1 (6 bases). The germline V and J ends were trimmed by 7 bases and 4 bases, with 9 bases remaining between them. Germline V lookup: CDR1 ENHRY, CDR2 SYGVKD. The CDR3 has 12 amino acids. The CDR3 region is CAIKGGPDTQYF. The DNA of the CDR3 is TGTGCCATCAAAGGGGGTCCAGATACGCAGTATTTT.

The rearrangement joins TRBV25-1 to TRBJ2-6, with a possible D match to TRBD1 (5 bases). This CDR3 is 18 amino acids long. Trimming took 1 base from V and 0 from J, leaving 13 bases between them. The germline gives CDR1 MGHDK, CDR2 SYGVNS. For the CDR3, the DNA is TGTGCCAGCAGTGAATCGGTGGGGCCTACCTCTGGGGCCAACGTCCTGACTTTC. Translation: CASSESVGPTSGANVLTF.

The chain is built from TRBV4-1 and TRBJ2-3, with 8 bases lining up with TRBD2. The V gene end was trimmed by 1 base and the J gene end by 4 bases; junction bases not matched to a gene: 4. Germline V gene data show CDR1 as MGHRA and CDR2 as YSYEKL. The length of the CDR3 is 15 residues. Here the CDR3 DNA reads TGCGCCAGCAGCCAAGCTGGGACTAGTGCAGATACGCAGTATTTT. This encodes CASSQAGTSADTQYF.

The chain recombines TRBV6-5 with TRBJ2-3; D not certain. Between the trimmed V and J ends, which lost 10 bases and 6 bases, there was a span of 14 bases. The CDR3 extends over 12 amino acids. Germline-derived CDR1 and CDR2 are MNHEY and SVGAGI. In nucleotides, the CDR3 is TGTGCCACAAAAATTAGTAGCGATACGCAGTATTTT. Translated: CATKISSDTQYF.

The count of this clone is one. This chain uses TRBV18 with TRBJ2-2; D is possibly TRBD2 (5 bases). This CDR3 has 14 amino acids. Per the germline V gene, CDR1 is KGHSH and CDR2 is LQKENI. Trimming left V 8 bases short and J 2 bases short, with 12 bases between. CDR3 bases: TGTGCCAGCCCCGGTCTAGCAAACACCGGGGAGCTGTTTTTT. It translates to CASPGLANTGELFF.

The chain uses TRBV5-6 and TRBJ2-3; D is possibly TRBD2 (5 bases). CDR1 and CDR2 from the germline V gene are SGHDT and YYEEEE. Between the trimmed V and J ends, which lost 4 bases and 9 bases, there was a span of 15 bases. The CDR3 spans 13 residues. The CDR3 sequence: CASSEGVFWTQYF. The CDR3 DNA sequence: TGTGCCAGCAGCGAGGGAGTTTTTTGGACGCAGTATTTT.

V usage is TRBV9 and J usage is TRBJ1-2, with TRBD1 identical over 7 bases. CDR1 SGDLS and CDR2 YYNGEE come from the germline V gene. Losses at the gene ends were 4 bases for V and 4 bases for J; bases not matched to a gene: 13. The CDR3 totals 16 residues. In DNA, the CDR3 is TGTGCCAGCAGCCCTTCGACCGGGACAGCTTTCTATGGCTACACCTTC. Residues: CASSPSTGTAFYGYTF.

The CDR3 here is CASSRNMGGSSSYNEQFF. The CDR3 DNA follows: TGTGCCAGCAGCCGTAATATGGGGGGAAGTAGCTCCTACAATGAGCAGTTCTTC. The chain carries TRBV3-1 (or the pseudogene TRBV3-2) and TRBJ2-1; D might be TRBD2 (6 bases). Trimming cost V 4 bases and J 0 bases, with 19 bases left between them. Germline V gives CDR1 LGHDT, CDR2 YNNKEL (reference sequence). The CDR3 contains 18 residues.

DNA for the CDR3: TGTGCCAGCAGTATACAGGGGGCGGTGGCTTTCTTT. It specifies CASSIQGAVAFF. The V and J genes are TRBV2 and TRBJ1-1; 9 nucleotides agree with TRBD1. This CDR3 has 12 amino acids. The junction had 6 bases not matched to a gene; V was cut back by 5 bases and J by 11 bases. Germline V gives CDR1 SNHLY, CDR2 FYNNEI.